Below, 15 T cell receptor beta chains from the same sample are listed, as sequenced in a study of blood T cell repertoires in COVID-19. Clones were sequenced by immunoSEQ multiplex PCR, and TCRdb holds only the in-frame ones, with some missing. Here the sample spans around 200,000 clones, around 88% being singletons. The material sequenced was PBMCs or T cells enriched from blood (not recorded which). These receptors were obtained from a woman under 40 who had been exposed to COVID-19.

This clone appeared a single time. The J gene is TRBJ2-4, the V gene TRBV3-1 (or the pseudogene TRBV3-2); possible D gene TRBD1, 5 bases. The V end lost 1 base, the J end lost 6 bases, and 13 bases lay between the germline ends. The V gene's germline CDR1 is LGHDT and CDR2 YNNKEL (reference sequence). The CDR3 contains 15 residues. The CDR3 region is CASSQVSGRRNIQYF. Written as DNA, the CDR3 is TGTGCCAGCAGCCAAGTCTCAGGGCGGAGAAACATTCAGTACTTC.

In nucleotides, the CDR3 is TGTGCCAGCAGCTTCCAACCTAGCGGGGGGCCCTACGAGCAGTACTTC. Translated: CASSFQPSGGPYEQYF. The chain carries TRBV7-8 and TRBJ2-7; 11 bases are a match to TRBD2. Germline CDR1 is SGHVS and CDR2 is FQNEAQ. CDR3 length: 16 amino acids. The ends lost 3 bases at V and 2 bases at J; junction bases unmatched: 6.

The chain combines TRBV9 with TRBJ1-1; 8 bases are shared with TRBD1. The germline gives CDR1 SGDLS, CDR2 YYNGEE. V dropped 3 bases and J dropped 2; count of bases not matched to a gene: 9. The CDR3 covers 16 residues. CDR3 DNA sequence: TGTGCCAGCAGCGCATTCTCGGGACAGGCAAACACTGAAGCTTTCTTT. Its protein product is CASSAFSGQANTEAFF.

V is TRBV5-1 and J is TRBJ2-1; 11 bases map to TRBD2. The germline V gene has CDR1 SGHRS and CDR2 YFSETQ. The J segment lost 0 bases and the V segment lost 2 bases, leaving 7 bases of the junction unmatched. The CDR3 has 18 amino acids. The CDR3 region has the DNA TGCGCCAGCAGCTTTGTACTAGCGGGGGAGAGCTCCTACAATGAGCAGTTCTTC. Residues: CASSFVLAGESSYNEQFF.

The chain couples TRBV19 to TRBJ1-2; tentative D call: TRBD1 (5 bases). Germline V gene data show CDR1 as LNHDA and CDR2 as SQIVND (reference sequence). Trimming shortened V by 6 bases and J by 1 base, and 15 bases separated the two germline ends. There are 15 residues in the CDR3. The CDR3 sequence: CASRPRGSINYGYTF. The CDR3 nucleotides are TGTGCCAGTAGGCCCCGGGGGAGTATTAACTATGGCTACACCTTC.

The J gene is TRBJ2-5, the V gene TRBV30; no clear D. The V gene lost 4 bases and the J gene lost 1 base, with 16 bases spanning the gap. Germline V gives CDR1 GTSNPN, CDR2 SVGIG (reference sequence). The CDR3 is 15 amino acids. The CDR3 DNA is TGTGCCTGGACCCGCTCCGGTGGTAGCCAAGAGACCCAGTACTTC. Its protein product is CAWTRSGGSQETQYF. The full variable domain, completed using reference TRBV30 and TRBJ2-5, is SQTIHQWPATLVQPVGSPLSLECTVEGTSNPNLYWYRQAAGRGLQLLFYSVGIGQISSEVPQNLSASRPQDRQFILSSKKLLLSDSGFYLCAWTRSGGSQETQYFGPGTRLLVL.

The gene calls are TRBV7-2 and TRBJ1-4; possibly TRBD1 for D (6 bases). Trimming took off 3 bases at V and 5 bases at J, with 16 bases between the two ends. This CDR3 is built from 16 residues. The V gene's germline CDR1 is SGHTA and CDR2 FQGNSA. CDR3: CASSLAGASLNEKLFF. In DNA form, the CDR3 reads TGTGCCAGCAGCTTGGCAGGGGCCTCCCTCAATGAAAAACTGTTTTTT.

The gene calls are TRBV24-1 and TRBJ2-2, with D perhaps TRBD1 (5 bases). Trimming left V 9 bases short and J 1 base short, with 11 bases between. The CDR3 is 14 amino acids. Germline loops: CDR1 KGHDR, CDR2 SFDVKD. In DNA form, the CDR3 reads TGTGCCACCGGCAGGGCAGGGAACACCGGGGAGCTGTTTTTT. Its translation: CATGRAGNTGELFF.

This clone occurred a few times. The chain couples TRBV6-1 to TRBJ1-3; TRBD1 might be the D (6 bases). The CDR3 totals 16 residues. From germline, CDR1 is MNHNS and CDR2 SASEGT. With 4 bases removed from V and 0 bases from J, the gap between germline ends came to 13 bases. CDR3 DNA sequence: TGTGCCAGCAGTGCGAGGACAGTCAACTCTGGAAACACCATATATTTT. Encoded protein: CASSARTVNSGNTIYF.

The CDR3 here is CASGLVEPGGRQPQHF. The CDR3 coding sequence is TGTGCTAGTGGTTTGGTGGAGCCCGGAGGGAGGCAGCCCCAGCATTTT. V and J are TRBV12-5 and TRBJ1-5; D gene ambiguous. The V gene lost 0 bases and the J gene lost 7 bases, with 16 bases spanning the gap. The length of the CDR3 is 16 residues. Per the germline V gene, CDR1 is LGHNT and CDR2 is FRNRAP.

The rearrangement uses TRBV3-1 (or the pseudogene TRBV3-2) and TRBJ1-4; D may be TRBD1 (5 bases). The CDR3 spans 16 residues. V lost 1 base, J lost 4 bases, and 13 bases lay in between. Germline CDR1 and CDR2: LGHDT and YNNKEL (reference sequence). CDR3 nucleotide sequence: TGTGCCAGCAGCCAAGTACCTTTGGGGGGTAATGAAAAACTGTTTTTT. Encoded protein: CASSQVPLGGNEKLFF.

V usage is TRBV28 and J usage is TRBJ1-1; no definite D call. The germline V gene has CDR1 MDHEN and CDR2 SYDVKM. The ends were cut back, 5 bases at V and 4 bases at J, with 17 bases in the middle. The CDR3 loop spans 15 amino acids. CDR3 in DNA: TGTGCCAGCAGTCCCCCGGTTGCCTGGAGCACTGAAGCTTTCTTT. Its protein is CASSPPVAWSTEAFF.

The CDR3 region has the DNA TGTGCCAGCAGTCTGGGACAGAGGACTGAAGCTTTCTTT. Its translation is CASSLGQRTEAFF. J is TRBJ1-1 and V is TRBV6-5; 7 bases agree with TRBD1. This CDR3 region has 13 residues. The trim removed 5 bases at V and 5 bases at J, leaving 5 bases unmatched. Germline V CDR1 and CDR2: MNHEY, SVGAGI.

This clone was seen only once. The gene calls are TRBV29-1 and TRBJ2-3; TRBD2 aligns across 14 bases. This CDR3 has 14 amino acids. CDR1 SQVTM and CDR2 ANQGSEA come from the germline V gene. V dropped 3 bases and J dropped 12; count of bases not matched to a gene: 8. The CDR3 protein is CSVDPTSGGAYQYF. In DNA, the CDR3 is TGCAGCGTTGACCCGACTAGCGGGGGGGCCTACCAGTATTTT.

This clone was seen only once. V is TRBV5-4 and J is TRBJ2-5, with 8 bases aligning to TRBD1. The CDR3 spans 15 residues. Trimming took 3 bases from V and 1 from J; bases not matched to a gene: 5. The V gene's germline CDR1 is SGHNT and CDR2 YYREEE (reference sequence). The CDR3 DNA is TGTGCCAGCAGCTGGGGACAGGTGGGCCAAGAGACCCAGTACTTC. This sequence encodes CASSWGQVGQETQYF.